This TCR beta chain is from a study of T cell responses to AZD1222 COVID-19 vaccine. Study-wide points: There were vaccine-associated CD4 TCRs across spike, dominant at 160-218 and 743-854.

The data were produced by immunoSEQ multiplex PCR, yet TCRdb's version contains in-frame clones alone and is incomplete. This sample yields approximately 170,000 clones, of which around nine tenths are seen a single time; around 1.7% belongs to the top ten. V shed 6 bases, J shed 4 bases, and the junction held 7 bases outside the gene matches. The CDR3 is 14 amino acids. The germline V gene has CDR1 LNHDA and CDR2 SQIVND (reference sequence). Regarding this clone: Its cognate antigen is unknown.

The chain couples TRBV19 to TRBJ1-1, with 8 bases matching TRBD1. The TCR was taken from an adult in good health. The sample here was peripheral blood, taken on day 0 of AZD1222 vaccination. CDR3 residues: CASRGTGFLTEAFF. For the CDR3, the DNA is TGTGCCAGTAGGGGGACAGGCTTTCTCACTGAAGCTTTCTTT.